This T cell receptor (beta chain) came from a study of blood T cell repertoires in COVID-19. About the research overall: Acute and convalescent COVID-19 samples came from the United States, Italy and Spain.

V lost 1 base and J lost 11, with 11 bases in between. The CDR3 totals 12 residues. Looked up from germline, CDR1 is SNHLY and CDR2 is FYNNEI. Self-reported history from a screening survey and questionnaire set each donor's cohort. Libraries were prepared by immunoSEQ multiplex PCR; TCRdb keeps only in-frame clonotypes and omits some of them. The table shows fewer than 450,000 clones, with roughly 87% occurring only once. The chain carries TRBV2 and TRBJ1-1, with no clear D. This receptor was identified in a young woman who had recovered from COVID-19. Sequencing used PBMCs or T cells enriched from blood (not recorded which). The CDR3 sequence is CASSEGIRGAFF. The CDR3 region has the DNA TGTGCCAGCAGTGAAGGTATAAGAGGGGCTTTCTTT.